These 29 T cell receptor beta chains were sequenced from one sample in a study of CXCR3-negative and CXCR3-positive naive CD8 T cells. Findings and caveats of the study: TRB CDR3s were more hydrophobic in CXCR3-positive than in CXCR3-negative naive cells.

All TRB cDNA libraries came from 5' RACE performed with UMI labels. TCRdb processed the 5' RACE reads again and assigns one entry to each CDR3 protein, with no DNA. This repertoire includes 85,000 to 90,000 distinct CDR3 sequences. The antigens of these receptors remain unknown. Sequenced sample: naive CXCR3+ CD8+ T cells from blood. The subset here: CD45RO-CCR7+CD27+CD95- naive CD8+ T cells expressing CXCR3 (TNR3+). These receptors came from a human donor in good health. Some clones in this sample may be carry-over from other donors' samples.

CDR3 sequence reads: CASSERGYTYEQYF. V and J are TRBV10-2 and TRBJ2-7; the D call of TRBD1 rests on TCRdb alone, since no DNA is present to check it. Germline V lookup: CDR1 WSHSY, CDR2 SAAADI. The CDR3 length is 14 residues.

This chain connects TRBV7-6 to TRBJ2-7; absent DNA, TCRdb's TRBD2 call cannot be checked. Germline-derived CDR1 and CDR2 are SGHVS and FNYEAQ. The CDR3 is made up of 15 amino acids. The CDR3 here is CASSLKSGTYYEQYF.

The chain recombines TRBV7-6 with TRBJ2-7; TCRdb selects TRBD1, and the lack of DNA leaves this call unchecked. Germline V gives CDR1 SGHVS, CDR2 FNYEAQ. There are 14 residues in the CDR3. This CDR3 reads CASSPGEHPTGQYF.

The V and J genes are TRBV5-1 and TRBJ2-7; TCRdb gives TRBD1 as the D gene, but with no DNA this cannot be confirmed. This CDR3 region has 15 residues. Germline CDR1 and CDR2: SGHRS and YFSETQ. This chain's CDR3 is CASSYGTGISYEQYF.

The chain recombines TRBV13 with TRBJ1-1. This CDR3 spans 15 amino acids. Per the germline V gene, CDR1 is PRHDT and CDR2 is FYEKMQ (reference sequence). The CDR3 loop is CASSQRVRGGTEAFF. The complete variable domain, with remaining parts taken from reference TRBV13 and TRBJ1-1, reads AAGVIQSPRHLIKEKRETATLKCYPIPRHDTVYWYQQGPGQDPQFLISFYEKMQSDKGSIPDRFSAQQFSDYHSELNMSSLELGDSALYFCASSQRVRGGTEAFFGQGTRLTVV.

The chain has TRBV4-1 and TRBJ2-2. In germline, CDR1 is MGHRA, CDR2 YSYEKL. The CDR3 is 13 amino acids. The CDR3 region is CASSPGFTGELFF.

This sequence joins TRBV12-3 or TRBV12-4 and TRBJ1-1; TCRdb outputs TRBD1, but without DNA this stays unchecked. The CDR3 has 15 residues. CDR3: CASSLRDRGDTEAFF.

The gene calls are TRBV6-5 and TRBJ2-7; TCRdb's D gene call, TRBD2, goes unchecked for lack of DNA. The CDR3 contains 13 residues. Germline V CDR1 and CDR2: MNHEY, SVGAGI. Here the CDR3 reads CASSPGEASEQYF.

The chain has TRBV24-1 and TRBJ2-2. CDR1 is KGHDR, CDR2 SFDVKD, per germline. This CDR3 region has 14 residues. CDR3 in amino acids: CATSDLPETGELFF.

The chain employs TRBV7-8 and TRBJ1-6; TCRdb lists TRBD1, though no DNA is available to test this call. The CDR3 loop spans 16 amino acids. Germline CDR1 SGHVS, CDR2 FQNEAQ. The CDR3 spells CASSVRDRGWNSPLHF.

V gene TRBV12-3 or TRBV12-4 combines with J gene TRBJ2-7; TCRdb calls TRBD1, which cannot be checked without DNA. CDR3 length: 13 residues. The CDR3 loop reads CASSPGTAGEQYF.

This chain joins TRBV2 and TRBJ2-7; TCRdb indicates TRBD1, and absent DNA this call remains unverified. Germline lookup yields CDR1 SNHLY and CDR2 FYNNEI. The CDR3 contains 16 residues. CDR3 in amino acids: CASSEASPGQSYEQYF.

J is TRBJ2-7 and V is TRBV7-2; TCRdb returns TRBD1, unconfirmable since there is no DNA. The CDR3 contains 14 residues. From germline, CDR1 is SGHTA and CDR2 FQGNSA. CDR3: CASSFDGGAYEQYF.

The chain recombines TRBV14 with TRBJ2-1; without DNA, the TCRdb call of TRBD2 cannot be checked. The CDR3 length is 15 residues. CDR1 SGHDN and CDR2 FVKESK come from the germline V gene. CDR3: CASSPGGANYNEQFF.

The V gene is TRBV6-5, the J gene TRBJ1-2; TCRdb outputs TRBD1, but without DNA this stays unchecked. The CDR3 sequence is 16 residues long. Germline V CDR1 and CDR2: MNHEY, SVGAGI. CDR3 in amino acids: CASSYSGQLPREGYTF.

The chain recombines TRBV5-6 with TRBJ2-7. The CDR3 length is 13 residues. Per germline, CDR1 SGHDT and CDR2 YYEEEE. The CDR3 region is CASSLDSTYEQYF.

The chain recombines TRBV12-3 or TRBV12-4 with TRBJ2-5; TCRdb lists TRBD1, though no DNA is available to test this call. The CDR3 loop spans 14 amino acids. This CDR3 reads CASSTTGWEETQYF.

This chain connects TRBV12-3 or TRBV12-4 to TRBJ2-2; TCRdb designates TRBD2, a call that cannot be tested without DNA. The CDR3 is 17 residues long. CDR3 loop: CASSVTSGGENTGELFF.

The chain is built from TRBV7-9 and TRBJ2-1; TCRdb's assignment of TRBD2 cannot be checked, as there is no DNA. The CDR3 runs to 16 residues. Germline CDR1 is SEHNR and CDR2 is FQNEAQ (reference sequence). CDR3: CASRPEGAGGNNEQFF.

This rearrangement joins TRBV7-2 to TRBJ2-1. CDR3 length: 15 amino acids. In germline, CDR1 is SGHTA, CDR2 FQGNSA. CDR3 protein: CASSLEPPLYNEQFF.

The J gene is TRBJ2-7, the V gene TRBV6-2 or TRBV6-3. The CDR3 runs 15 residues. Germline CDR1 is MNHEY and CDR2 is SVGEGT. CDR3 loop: CASSYSLGSSYEQYF.

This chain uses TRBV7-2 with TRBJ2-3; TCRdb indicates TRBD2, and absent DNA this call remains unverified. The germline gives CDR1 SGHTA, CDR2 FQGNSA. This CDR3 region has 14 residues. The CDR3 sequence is CASSLEGLTSAPYF.

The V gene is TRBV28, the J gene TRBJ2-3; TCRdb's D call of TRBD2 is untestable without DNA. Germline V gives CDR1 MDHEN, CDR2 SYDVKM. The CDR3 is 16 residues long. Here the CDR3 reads CASSLHPGRGTDTQYF.

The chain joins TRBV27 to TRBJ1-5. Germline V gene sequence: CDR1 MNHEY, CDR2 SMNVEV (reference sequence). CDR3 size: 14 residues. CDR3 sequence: CASRHWLSNQPQHF.

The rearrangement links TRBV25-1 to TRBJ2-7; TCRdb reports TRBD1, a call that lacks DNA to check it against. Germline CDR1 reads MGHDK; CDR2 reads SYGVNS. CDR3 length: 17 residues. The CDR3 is CASSEFFRETGADEQYF.

CDR3 amino acids: CASSPGANNQPQHF. The chain is built from TRBV7-6 and TRBJ1-5; TCRdb outputs TRBD1, but without DNA this stays unchecked. The CDR3 runs 14 residues. In germline, CDR1 is SGHVS, CDR2 FNYEAQ.

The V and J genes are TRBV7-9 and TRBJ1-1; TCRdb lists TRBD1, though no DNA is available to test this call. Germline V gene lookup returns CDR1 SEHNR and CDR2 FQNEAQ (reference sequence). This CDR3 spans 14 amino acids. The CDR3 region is CASRPPMPNTEAFF.

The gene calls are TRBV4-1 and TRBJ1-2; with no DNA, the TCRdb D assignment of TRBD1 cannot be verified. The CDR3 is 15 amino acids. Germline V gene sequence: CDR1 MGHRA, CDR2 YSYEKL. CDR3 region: CASSPRDKSNYGYTF.

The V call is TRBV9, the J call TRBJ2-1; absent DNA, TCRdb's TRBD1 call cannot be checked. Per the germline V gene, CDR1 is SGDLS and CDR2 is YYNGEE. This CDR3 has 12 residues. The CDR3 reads CASSTRESEQFF.